This TCR beta chain was obtained from a study of Graves' ophthalmopathy and Graves' hyperthyroidism. Study-level background: Peripheral blood was collected at initial diagnosis, before any treatment. Points from the study as a whole: Ophthalmopathy progression cases were predicted by the model with approximately 71% sensitivity and roughly 72% specificity.

RNA transcripts yielded amplified TCR beta CDR3 regions. HTBI primers served in a first-round RT-PCR, which a second-round multiplex PCR followed. TCRdb reprocessed the multiplex PCR reads with MiXCR, giving one entry per CDR3 protein. The data contain about 380,000 distinct CDR3 sequences, 15% of them singletons. This clonotype was detected ten times or more. Its specificity is not known. Over 18 months of follow-up, stable hyperthyroidism required that no ophthalmopathy appear. V gave up 5 bases and J gave up 4 bases, with 14 bases separating them. CDR1 and CDR2 from the germline V gene are SQVTM and ANQGSEA. This CDR3 contains 13 residues.

The rearrangement links TRBV29-1 to TRBJ1-2; D is ambiguous. Material: peripheral blood. This TCR derives from a woman aged 18-29 years with stable Graves' hyperthyroidism. CDR3 in DNA: TGCAGCGTTCAGCGGGGATTAGGCTATGGCTACACCTTC. This codes for CSVQRGLGYGYTF.